Each of the 30 T cell receptor beta chains below was sequenced from the same sample in a study of blood T cell repertoires in COVID-19. Clones were sequenced by immunoSEQ multiplex PCR, and TCRdb holds only the in-frame ones, with some missing. Here the sample spans about 220,000 clones, about 80% being singletons. Specimen: PBMCs or T cells enriched from blood (not recorded which). Receptors originate from a middle-aged woman with acute COVID-19.

This rearrangement joins TRBV21-1 to TRBJ1-5; TRBD1 was called by the table and not checked on the DNA. TRBV21-1 is a known pseudogene. CDR3 length: 13 amino acids. The CDR3 is CASSQHSNQPQHF. For the CDR3, the DNA is TGTGCCAGCAGTCAACATAGCAATCAGCCCCAGCATTTT.

This clone was observed once. This chain links TRBV6-5 with TRBJ1-1; maybe TRBD1 (6 bases). Trimming pared 7 bases from V and 0 bases from J, leaving 15 bases between. CDR1 and CDR2 (germline): MNHEY, SVGAGI. This CDR3 has 15 amino acids. The chain's CDR3 is CASTQGKSMNTEAFF. CDR3 nucleotides: TGTGCCAGCACCCAGGGGAAGAGCATGAACACTGAAGCTTTCTTT.

The V and J genes are TRBV19 and TRBJ2-6; tentatively, D is TRBD1 (6 bases). Germline-derived CDR1 and CDR2 are LNHDA and SQIVND (reference sequence). V shed 5 bases and J shed 0 bases, with 23 bases lying between them. The CDR3 is 20 residues long. As DNA, the CDR3 is TGTGCCAGTAGTGCAATACTCTCCGGGACAAGAGGCTCTGGGGCCAACGTCCTGACTTTC. Its protein is CASSAILSGTRGSGANVLTF.

The V call is TRBV15, the J call TRBJ1-6; D is uncertain. Per the germline V gene, CDR1 is LNHNV and CDR2 is YYDKDF (reference sequence). The length of the CDR3 is 12 residues. Between the trimmed V and J ends, which lost 0 bases and 9 bases, there was a span of 3 bases. In DNA form, the CDR3 reads TGTGCCACCAGCAGAGATCTTTCACCCCTCCACTTT. It yields the protein CATSRDLSPLHF. Looking up the rest from reference TRBV15 and TRBJ1-6 gives the full variable domain: DAMVIQNPRYQVTQFGKPVTLSCSQTLNHNVMYWYQQKSSQAPKLLFHYYDKDFNNEADTPDNFQSRRPNTSFCFLDIRSPGLGDTAMYLCATSRDLSPLHFGNGTRLTVT.

In nucleotides, the CDR3 is TGTGCCAGCAACCCGGGACTAGCGGGAGAGGTAGATACGCAGTATTTT. Protein product: CASNPGLAGEVDTQYF. The chain has TRBV2 and TRBJ2-3; 14 bases map to TRBD2. CDR1 is SNHLY, CDR2 FYNNEI, per germline. V gave up 7 bases and J gave up 5 bases; unmatched junction bases: 8. The CDR3 runs to 16 residues. Based on the CDR3 plus reference TRBV2 and TRBJ2-3, the full variable domain is EPEVTQTPSHQVTQMGQEVILRCVPISNHLYFYWYRQILGQKVEFLVSFYNNEISEKSEIFDDQFSVERPDGSNFTLKIRSTKLEDSAMYFCASNPGLAGEVDTQYFGPGTRLTVL.

Turning to this clone: At one end, the junction sequence differs from germline, possibly due to a read error. This chain links TRBV2 with TRBJ2-7, with D tentatively TRBD1 (5 bases). The germline gives CDR1 SNHLY, CDR2 FYNNEI. The CDR3 has 13 residues. The CDR3 here is CASTPQGPYGQYF. CDR3 in DNA: TGTGCCAGCACCCCCCAGGGTCCTTACGGGCAGTACTTC.

The chain couples TRBV7-3 to TRBJ2-3; TRBD2 aligns across 9 bases. Trimming at V came to 5 bases and at J to 3 bases, leaving 6 bases not matched to a gene. The length of the CDR3 is 15 residues. Germline V gene sequence: CDR1 SGHTA, CDR2 FQGTGA. The CDR3 here is CASSIVAGETDTQYF. In nucleotides, the CDR3 is TGTGCCAGCAGCATAGTAGCGGGAGAGACAGATACGCAGTATTTT.

The gene calls are TRBV7-6 and TRBJ2-3, with 11 bases lining up with TRBD2. Germline loops: CDR1 SGHVS, CDR2 FNYEAQ. There are 17 residues in the CDR3. Trimming at V came to 2 bases and at J to 4 bases, leaving 8 bases not matched to a gene. DNA of the CDR3: TGTGCCAGCAGCTTAATCCCTAGCGGGGGGACATCAGATACGCAGTATTTT. Protein: CASSLIPSGGTSDTQYF.

This sequence joins TRBV7-9 and TRBJ2-7; 8 bases align to TRBD1. Germline trimming cut 5 bases from V and 1 base from J; bases unmatched to any gene: 7. Germline CDR1 reads SEHNR; CDR2 reads FQNEAQ (reference sequence). The length of the CDR3 is 15 residues. DNA of the CDR3: TGTGCCAGCAGCGCCGCCGGGACAGGATCCTACGAGCAGTACTTC. Amino acids: CASSAAGTGSYEQYF.

This clone appeared once. The J gene is TRBJ2-3, the V gene TRBV14; the match to TRBD2 covers 8 bases. Germline lookup yields CDR1 SGHDN and CDR2 FVKESK. Losses at the gene ends were 2 bases for V and 1 base for J; bases not matched to a gene: 8. This CDR3 has 17 amino acids. In DNA form, the CDR3 reads TGTGCCAGCAGCCAAAATTGGGCACTAGCGGGCACAGATACGCAGTATTTT. This sequence encodes CASSQNWALAGTDTQYF.

The chain employs TRBV28 and TRBJ2-5, with 7 nucleotides matching TRBD1. With 2 bases clipped from V and 6 bases from J, the junction kept 9 bases outside the gene matches. In germline, CDR1 is MDHEN, CDR2 SYDVKM. The CDR3 length is 15 residues. CDR3 in DNA: TGTGCCAGCAGTTTACGGTCGGGACAGCGAAAGACCCAGTACTTC. It codes for CASSLRSGQRKTQYF.

This chain connects TRBV29-1 to TRBJ1-1; no clear D. CDR1 SQVTM and CDR2 ANQGSEA come from the germline V gene. The CDR3 covers 12 residues. The ends were cut back, 4 bases at V and 2 bases at J, with 8 bases in the middle. CDR3 region: CSVGGFNTEAFF. CDR3 DNA: TGCAGCGTTGGAGGTTTTAACACTGAAGCTTTCTTT.

There are a few counts of this clone. The chain couples TRBV18 to TRBJ1-5, with D perhaps matching TRBD1 (5 bases). The CDR3 runs 15 residues. V was pared by 0 bases and J by 6 bases, with 12 bases between. Per germline, CDR1 KGHSH and CDR2 LQKENI. The CDR3 DNA is TGTGCCAGCTCACCACCGGGCAGGGAAGGTCAGCCCCAGCATTTT. It yields the protein CASSPPGREGQPQHF.

V and J are TRBV5-6 and TRBJ2-5; 15 bases line up with TRBD2. The CDR3 is made up of 18 amino acids. V lost 1 base to trimming and J lost 3 bases; unmatched junction nucleotides: 7. The germline V gene has CDR1 SGHDT and CDR2 YYEEEE. The CDR3 DNA follows: TGTGCCAGCAGCTTGTATGGGACTAGCGGGAGGTCAAAAGAGACCCAGTACTTC. Its protein is CASSLYGTSGRSKETQYF.

V and J are TRBV3-1 (or the pseudogene TRBV3-2) and TRBJ1-2; TRBD1 might be the D (6 bases). There are 18 residues in the CDR3. CDR1 and CDR2 from the germline V gene are LGHDT and YNNKEL (reference sequence). V was shortened by 0 bases and J by 1 base, with 18 bases between the two germline ends. Here the CDR3 reads CASSQEFILQGLNYGYTF. CDR3 coding DNA: TGTGCCAGCAGCCAAGAGTTTATTTTACAGGGCCTTAACTATGGCTACACCTTC.

This clone was observed once. V is TRBV6-5 and J is TRBJ1-1; D unresolved. This CDR3 has 16 residues. Looked up from germline, CDR1 is MNHEY and CDR2 is SVGAGI. The V end was cut by 0 bases, the J end by 3 bases, with 14 bases between. DNA of the CDR3: TGTGCCAGCAGTTACTCGGAGCTGGGAGGAGACACTGAAGCTTTCTTT. It encodes CASSYSELGGDTEAFF.

J is TRBJ2-2 and V is TRBV3-1 (or the pseudogene TRBV3-2), with D possibly matching TRBD1 (6 bases). The CDR3 runs 15 residues. The V gene lost 2 bases and the J gene lost 5 bases, with 12 bases spanning the gap. Germline values: CDR1 LGHDT, CDR2 YNNKEL (reference sequence). In DNA, the CDR3 is TGTGCCAGCAGCCAAACAGGGAGTCTAACCGGGGAGCTGTTTTTT. Its protein is CASSQTGSLTGELFF.

The chain couples TRBV19 to TRBJ2-2, with 10 bases that match TRBD2. The junction had 11 bases not matched to a gene; V was cut back by 9 bases and J by 4 bases. The CDR3 runs to 16 residues. The germline V gene encodes CDR1 LNHDA and CDR2 SQIVND (reference sequence). The CDR3 region has the DNA TGTGCCAGCTACCGGGGAATAGCGGGGGGCACCGGGGAGCTGTTTTTT. This translates into CASYRGIAGGTGELFF.

The chain combines TRBV19 with TRBJ1-1, with D tentatively TRBD1 (6 bases). The CDR3 has 15 amino acids. V lost 4 bases to trimming and J lost 2 bases, with 14 bases between them. In germline, CDR1 is LNHDA, CDR2 SQIVND (reference sequence). Here the CDR3 DNA reads TGTGCCAGTAGTAAGGGGGACGGGTTAAACACTGAAGCTTTCTTT. This gives the protein CASSKGDGLNTEAFF.

The rearrangement links TRBV19 to TRBJ1-2; D gene ambiguous. The CDR3 sequence is 15 residues long. Germline loops: CDR1 LNHDA, CDR2 SQIVND (reference sequence). V lost 3 bases, J lost 2 bases, and 13 bases lay in between. The CDR3 region is CASSIGSGWNYGYTF. DNA for the CDR3: TGTGCCAGTAGTATCGGTAGCGGGTGGAACTATGGCTACACCTTC. The entire variable domain, with the rest obtained from reference TRBV19 and TRBJ1-2, is as follows: DGGITQSPKYLFRKEGQNVTLSCEQNLNHDAMYWYRQDPGQGLRLIYYSQIVNDFQKGDIAEGYSVSREKKESFPLTVTSAQKNPTAFYLCASSIGSGWNYGYTFGSGTRLTVV.

This clone was detected only a few times. The chain has TRBV28 and TRBJ1-5; D may be TRBD1 (6 bases). The CDR3 contains 17 residues. V was pared by 5 bases and J by 0 bases, with 17 bases between. CDR1 is MDHEN, CDR2 SYDVKM, per germline. This CDR3 is CASSPADRLYSNQPQHF. DNA for the CDR3: TGTGCCAGCAGTCCAGCAGACAGGTTGTATAGCAATCAGCCCCAGCATTTT.

The J gene is TRBJ1-1, the V gene TRBV7-2; no clear D. Germline assignment: CDR1 SGHTA and CDR2 FQGNSA. Trimming left V 2 bases short and J 3 bases short, with 13 bases between. This CDR3 comprises 15 residues. In nucleotides, the CDR3 is TGTGCCAGCAGCTTAAACTCGCTCTCGGACACTGAAGCTTTCTTT. Residues: CASSLNSLSDTEAFF.

As concerns this clone: A much larger clonotype is one base distant, so this may be a read error. The V gene is TRBV11-2, the J gene TRBJ1-3; D uncertain. V lost 1 base and J 0 bases, leaving 4 bases between the germline ends. Germline CDR1 and CDR2: SGHAT and FQNNGV. The CDR3 totals 14 residues. Here the CDR3 reads CASSLGASGNTIYF. The CDR3 DNA sequence: TGTGCCAGCAGCTTAGGAGCCTCTGGAAACACCATATATTTT.

CDR3 DNA: TGTGCCAGCAGCTCCGGGACTCAAGTCAATGAGCAGTTCTTC. This encodes CASSSGTQVNEQFF. The genes are TRBV7-3 and TRBJ2-1; a possible D gene is TRBD2 (6 bases). The CDR3 totals 14 residues. V was clipped by 4 bases and J by 6 bases, with 13 bases between them. Germline CDR1 and CDR2: SGHTA and FQGTGA.

This chain connects TRBV2 to TRBJ2-1; no reliable D call. V was cut by 3 bases and J by 9 bases, with 9 bases left in between. CDR3 size: 12 residues. In germline, CDR1 is SNHLY, CDR2 FYNNEI. The CDR3 is CASSEESPEQFF. The CDR3 DNA reads as TGTGCCAGCAGTGAGGAGAGCCCTGAGCAGTTCTTC.

The table lists this clone with a count of one. V and J are TRBV5-1 and TRBJ2-3; a weak D match, TRBD1 (6 bases). The CDR3 has 14 residues. Trimming removed 4 bases from V and 4 bases from J, with 13 bases in between. Germline CDR1 and CDR2: SGHRS and YFSETQ. The CDR3 loop reads CASSGDRPPDTQYF. CDR3 DNA sequence: TGCGCCAGCAGCGGAGACAGGCCCCCAGATACGCAGTATTTT.

In this sample, this clone turned up once. The rearrangement uses TRBV2 and TRBJ1-5; tentative D call: TRBD1 (5 bases). The germline V and J ends were trimmed by 5 bases and 1 base, with 12 bases remaining between them. This CDR3 region has 15 residues. Germline CDR1 SNHLY, CDR2 FYNNEI. The CDR3 loop is CASSSQGRSNQPQHF. CDR3 DNA sequence: TGTGCCAGCAGTTCTCAGGGTAGGAGCAATCAGCCCCAGCATTTT.

The V and J genes are TRBV20-1 and TRBJ1-5, with D tentatively TRBD1 (5 bases). Germline V gives CDR1 DFQATT, CDR2 SNEGSKA (reference sequence). V gave up 4 bases and J gave up 3 bases, with 10 bases separating them. The CDR3 runs to 13 residues. In DNA form, the CDR3 reads TGCAGTGCTATTGAACAGGCCAATCAGCCCCAGCATTTT. Translation gives CSAIEQANQPQHF.

The rearrangement uses TRBV29-1 and TRBJ2-4, with D possibly being TRBD2 (6 bases). CDR1 is SQVTM, CDR2 ANQGSEA, per germline. V was cut by 7 bases and J by 4 bases, with 14 bases left in between. The CDR3 runs to 13 residues. The CDR3 protein is CSATGTSKNIQYF. The CDR3 DNA is TGCAGCGCGACCGGGACTTCGAAAAACATTCAGTACTTC.

The chain has TRBV7-2 and TRBJ1-4; D unresolved. With 5 bases removed from V and 7 bases from J, the gap between germline ends came to 20 bases. The CDR3 spans 16 residues. Germline lookup yields CDR1 SGHTA and CDR2 FQGNSA. CDR3 sequence reads: CASSNLPAGTFEKLFF. The CDR3 DNA reads TGTGCCAGCAGCAACCTCCCGGCGGGAACGTTTGAAAAACTGTTTTTT. The full variable domain, rest sourced from reference TRBV7-2 and TRBJ1-4, is GAGVSQSPSNKVTEKGKDVELRCDPISGHTALYWYRQSLGQGLEFLIYFQGNSAPDKSGLPSDRFSAERTGGSVSTLTIQRTQQEDSAVYLCASSNLPAGTFEKLFFGSGTQLSVL.